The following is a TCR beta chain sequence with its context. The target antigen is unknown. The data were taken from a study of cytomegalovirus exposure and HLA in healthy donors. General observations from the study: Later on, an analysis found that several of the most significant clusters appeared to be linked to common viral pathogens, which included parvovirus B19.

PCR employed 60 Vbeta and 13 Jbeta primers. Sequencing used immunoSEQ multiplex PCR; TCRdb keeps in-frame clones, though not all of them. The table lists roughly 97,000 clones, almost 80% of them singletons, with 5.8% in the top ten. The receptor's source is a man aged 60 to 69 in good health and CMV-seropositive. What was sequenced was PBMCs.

CDR3 in DNA: TGCGCCAGCAGCCTTTACAGGGAATCGGGGTCACCCCTCCACTTT. It encodes CASSLYRESGSPLHF. The chain employs TRBV4-1 and TRBJ1-6, with D possibly being TRBD1 (6 bases). CDR3 length: 15 amino acids. The germline V gene has CDR1 MGHRA and CDR2 YSYEKL. V was shortened by 4 bases and J by 10 bases, with 17 bases between the two germline ends.